This is a list of T cell receptor beta chains from one sample in a study of CD39 and CD103 CD8 tumor-infiltrating T cells. The table came from immunoSEQ multiplex PCR; TCRdb's copy has only in-frame clones and leaves some out. This sample has approximately 4,200 clones, with under 80% found just once. The sequenced sample was CD8+ T cells sorted from blood. The receptors come from a human donor with head and neck squamous cell carcinoma. Each CDR3 is given with its conserved first and last residue. The D gene is left open where the match is weak. The size field is filled for only some rows; it gives once, few, many or a size class.

clone_size,cdr3_length,d_call,j_call,v_call,cdr3_aa,cdr3_nt
once,14,.,TRBJ1-5,TRBV27,CASNLQGAGQPQHF,TGTGCCAGCAATTTACAGGGTGCGGGGCAGCCCCAGCATTTT
.,13,.,TRBJ2-1,TRBV30,CAWSALGGPEQFF,TGTGCCTGGAGTGCCCTCGGGGGGCCTGAGCAGTTCTTC
.,13,.,TRBJ2-7,TRBV13,CASSLGSSYEQYF,TGTGCCAGCAGCTTAGGGAGTTCCTACGAGCAGTACTTC
.,17,TRBD1,TRBJ2-3,TRBV4-1,CASSQEYRGSLTDTQYF,TGCGCCAGCAGCCAAGAATACAGGGGGAGTCTCACAGATACGCAGTATTTT
large,13,.,TRBJ2-7,TRBV7-9,CASSLAVSYEQYF,TGTGCCAGCAGCTTAGCGGTCAGCTACGAGCAGTACTTC
.,16,TRBD2,TRBJ2-1,TRBV7-6,CASRPPVGGGTNEQFF,TGTGCCAGCAGGCCTCCAGTGGGCGGGGGAACCAATGAGCAGTTCTTC
few,14,TRBD1,TRBJ1-1,TRBV19,CASSSRQGHAEAFF,TGTGCCAGTAGTTCACGACAGGGTCACGCTGAAGCTTTCTTT
.,15,TRBD1,TRBJ2-7,TRBV19,CASSIAGTGYYEQYF,TGTGCCAGTAGTATTGCCGGGACAGGATACTACGAGCAGTACTTC
few,15,TRBD2,TRBJ2-7,TRBV6-1,CASSELAGSSYEQYF,TGTGCCAGCAGTGAACTAGCGGGGAGCTCCTACGAGCAGTACTTC
.,15,.,TRBJ2-7,TRBV21-1,CASSSGLHVLDEQYF,TGTGCCAGCAGTAGCGGACTACACGTGTTAGACGAGCAGTACTTC
.,15,.,TRBJ1-2,TRBV6-1,CASSEAEGFGYGYTF,TGTGCCAGCAGTGAAGCGGAGGGGTTCGGCTATGGCTACACCTTC
medium-sized,16,.,TRBJ2-7,TRBV2,CASRPLGLTGSYEQYF,TGTGCCAGCAGGCCCCTGGGACTCACGGGCTCCTACGAGCAGTACTTC
few,15,.,TRBJ2-6,TRBV9,CASSVAGSGANVLTF,TGTGCCAGCAGCGTAGCAGGGTCAGGGGCCAACGTCCTGACTTTC
.,16,TRBD2,TRBJ2-5,TRBV13,CASSFTSGGRKETQYF,TGTGCCAGCAGCTTTACTAGCGGGGGGCGGAAAGAGACCCAGTACTTC
.,15,.,TRBJ2-7,TRBV5-1,CASSLEFGDTYEQYF,TGCGCCAGCAGCTTGGAGTTCGGGGATACCTACGAGCAGTACTTC
.,18,TRBD1,TRBJ2-6,TRBV19,CASNDPGQGNFGANVLTF,TGTGCCAGTAACGACCCGGGACAGGGGAATTTTGGGGCCAACGTCCTGACTTTC
.,15,TRBD2,TRBJ2-1,TRBV6-4,CASSDFAGGLNEQFF,TGTGCCAGCAGTGACTTTGCGGGGGGGCTGAATGAGCAGTTCTTC
.,13,.,TRBJ2-5,TRBV7-3,CASSPQGGETQYF,TGTGCCAGCAGCCCACAGGGGGGGGAGACCCAGTACTTC
.,16,TRBD2,TRBJ2-5,TRBV9,CASSVATGGEFETQYF,TGTGCCAGCAGCGTAGCTACCGGGGGGGAGTTTGAGACCCAGTACTTC
.,14,.,TRBJ2-2,TRBV15,CATSRDRETGELFF,TGTGCCACCAGCAGAGATAGGGAGACCGGGGAGCTGTTTTTT
.,15,TRBD1,TRBJ1-1,TRBV5-1,CASSFGTGGNTEAFF,TGCGCCAGCAGCTTCGGGACAGGGGGCAACACTGAAGCTTTCTTT
.,15,TRBD1,TRBJ1-3,TRBV11-2,CASSYRQGSGNTIYF,TGTGCCAGCAGCTACCGACAGGGGTCTGGAAACACCATATATTTT
.,15,TRBD2,TRBJ2-1,TRBV15,CATSRDSGGANEQFF,TGTGCCACCAGCAGAGATAGCGGGGGGGCCAATGAGCAGTTCTTC
.,15,TRBD1,TRBJ1-6,TRBV7-9,CASSQGAGTNSPLHF,TGTGCCAGCAGCCAGGGGGCAGGGACTAATTCACCCCTCCACTTT
once,18,TRBD1,TRBJ2-7,TRBV15,CATSRVGTGDQDPYEQYF,TGTGCCACCAGCAGAGTCGGGACAGGGGACCAGGATCCCTACGAGCAGTACTTC
.,14,TRBD2,TRBJ2-3,TRBV6-4,CASSERGGTDTQYF,TGTGCCAGCAGTGAGCGGGGGGGCACAGATACGCAGTATTTT
.,17,TRBD2,TRBJ2-3,TRBV5-6,CASSRRAGGPSTDTQYF,TGTGCCAGCAGCCGGCGAGCGGGGGGGCCTAGCACAGATACGCAGTATTTT
.,16,TRBD2,TRBJ2-7,TRBV9,CASSPSSGVSSYEQYF,TGTGCCAGCAGCCCGAGTAGCGGGGTAAGCTCCTACGAGCAGTACTTC
.,17,TRBD1,TRBJ1-1,TRBV19,CASSMVWDRGSNTEAFF,TGTGCCAGTAGTATGGTGTGGGACAGGGGGTCAAACACTGAAGCTTTCTTT
once,11,.,TRBJ1-2,TRBV30,CALEGAGGYTF,TGTGCCCTGGAAGGGGCTGGTGGCTACACCTTC
.,13,.,TRBJ2-1,TRBV6-6,CASGGTVENEQFF,TGTGCCAGCGGAGGAACGGTCGAAAATGAGCAGTTCTTC
.,15,TRBD2,TRBJ2-3,TRBV7-8,CASSFGTSGPDTQYF,TGTGCCAGCAGCTTCGGGACTAGCGGGCCAGATACGCAGTATTTT
.,12,.,TRBJ2-7,TRBV7-8,CASGRGAYEQYF,TGTGCCAGCGGCAGGGGTGCCTACGAGCAGTACTTC
.,12,.,TRBJ1-6,TRBV27,CASSELNSPLHF,TGTGCCAGCAGCGAACTTAATTCACCCCTCCACTTT
.,15,.,TRBJ1-5,TRBV4-1,CASSQGEGGGQPQHF,TGCGCCAGCAGCCAAGGGGAGGGGGGGGGACAGCCCCAGCATTTT
.,15,.,TRBJ2-5,TRBV6-5,CASSGRRGGLETQYF,TGTGCCAGCAGTGGCAGGAGGGGGGGGCTGGAGACCCAGTACTTC
.,16,.,TRBJ1-1,TRBV5-1,CASSRDKAAMNTEAFF,TGCGCCAGCAGCCGCGACAAGGCCGCGATGAACACTGAAGCTTTCTTT
.,18,TRBD2,TRBJ2-3,TRBV5-5,CASSPKPRGGKDADTQYF,TGTGCCAGCAGCCCCAAACCCCGGGGGGGCAAGGACGCAGATACGCAGTATTTT
.,14,.,TRBJ1-6,TRBV7-9,CASSLRGGNSPLHF,TGTGCCAGCAGCTTAAGAGGAGGGAATTCACCCCTCCACTTT
.,16,.,TRBJ1-1,TRBV27,CASSYTQRPTNTEAFF,TGTGCCAGCAGTTATACCCAGAGGCCGACGAACACTGAAGCTTTCTTT
.,16,TRBD1,TRBJ1-2,TRBV6-5,CASSYLDGQGDYGYTF,TGTGCCAGCAGTTACCTGGATGGACAGGGGGACTATGGCTACACCTTC
.,15,TRBD1,TRBJ2-4,TRBV5-1,CASSSDGQGLNIQYF,TGCGCCAGCAGCTCGGACGGACAGGGGTTGAACATTCAGTACTTC